This T cell receptor (beta chain) was sequenced during a study of blood T cell repertoires in COVID-19. The wider study: T cells, B-cell-depleted T cells, or PBMCs supplied cDNA or gDNA.

Per the original methods: Quantification of nucleated cells was approximated via reference gene primer amplification. The repertoire was sequenced with immunoSEQ multiplex PCR; TCRdb's copy has only in-frame clones and lacks some. That table supplies the V and J calls and clone size; D and trimming were determined from the DNA. The data hold 80,000 to 95,000 clones, with approximately 80% observed a single time. Germline V CDR1 and CDR2: SGHAT, FQNNGV. The CDR3 is 14 residues long. The V and J ends lost 5 bases and 4 bases respectively, with 14 bases between them. Sequencing was performed on peripheral blood. This TCR came from a man older than 75 with acute or convalescent COVID-19. V is TRBV11-2 and J is TRBJ1-1; D unclear. The CDR3 spells CASSPDFEATEAFF. The DNA for the CDR3 is TGTGCCAGCAGCCCCGACTTCGAGGCCACTGAAGCTTTCTTT.